This entry lists 15 T cell receptor beta chains sequenced from one sample in a study of cytomegalovirus exposure and HLA in healthy donors. This PCR relied on a set of 60 Vbeta primers and 13 Jbeta primers. Using immunoSEQ multiplex PCR, the repertoire was profiled, and TCRdb retains in-frame clones only, with some absent. The table shows 110,000 or so clones, with roughly 76% occurring only once. Sample: PBMCs. The receptors derive from a woman in her 40s in good health and CMV-seropositive.

The chain joins TRBV5-1 to TRBJ2-5; unclear D gene. The V and J ends lost 0 bases and 2 bases respectively, with 8 bases between them. Germline assignment: CDR1 SGHRS and CDR2 YFSETQ. This CDR3 has 14 amino acids. CDR3 nucleotides: TGCGCCAGCAGCTTGGAGCCATTTCAAGAGACCCAGTACTTC. Amino acids: CASSLEPFQETQYF.

This clone appeared a single time. The chain carries TRBV2 and TRBJ2-5, with D perhaps matching TRBD1 (6 bases). The CDR3 is made up of 12 amino acids. CDR1 is SNHLY and CDR2 is FYNNEI in the germline V gene. The V and J ends lost 4 bases and 5 bases respectively, with 8 bases between them. In DNA, the CDR3 is TGTGCCAGCAGTGCGGGACACGAGACCCAGTACTTC. Translation gives CASSAGHETQYF. Using reference TRBV2 and TRBJ2-5 for the parts outside the CDR3, the full variable domain is EPEVTQTPSHQVTQMGQEVILRCVPISNHLYFYWYRQILGQKVEFLVSFYNNEISEKSEIFDDQFSVERPDGSNFTLKIRSTKLEDSAMYFCASSAGHETQYFGPGTRLLVL.

The chain joins TRBV6-5 to TRBJ2-7, with 9 nucleotides matching TRBD1. The germline gives CDR1 MNHEY, CDR2 SVGAGI. This CDR3 has 14 residues. J lost 5 bases, V lost 6 bases, and 8 bases had no gene match. CDR3 protein: CASRQGAPRNEQYF. CDR3 nucleotide sequence: TGTGCCAGCAGACAGGGGGCCCCTCGGAACGAGCAGTACTTC.

The chain carries TRBV9 and TRBJ2-5, with 8 nucleotides matching TRBD1. This CDR3 is built from 15 residues. V lost 4 bases, J lost 4 bases, and 9 bases stayed unmatched. Germline-derived CDR1 and CDR2 are SGDLS and YYNGEE. CDR3 region: CASSTSQGAGETQYF. CDR3 in DNA: TGTGCCAGCAGCACATCCCAGGGGGCGGGAGAGACCCAGTACTTC.

In the case of this clone: The germline gene is not matched at one end of the junction; a read error may be the cause. The sample carries other DNA sequences with the same CDR3. This chain joins TRBV30 and TRBJ1-1; D gene uncertain. CDR3 length: 16 amino acids. Germline V CDR1 and CDR2: GTSNPN, SVGIG (reference sequence). The CDR3 sequence is CAWSVIFWRKNTEAFF. DNA of the CDR3: TGCGCCTGGAGTGTCATATTCTGGAGAAAGAACACTGAAGCTTTCTTT.

The J gene is TRBJ1-5, the V gene TRBV7-2; weak D call: TRBD1 (6 bases). This CDR3 spans 13 amino acids. Germline V gene lookup returns CDR1 SGHTA and CDR2 FQGNSA. Deletions cut 5 bases from V and 3 bases from J, with 8 bases between. CDR3 bases: TGTGCCAGCAGCGGACAGCACAATCAGCCCCAGCATTTT. Its translation: CASSGQHNQPQHF.

The chain uses TRBV19 and TRBJ2-3, with 7 bases aligning to TRBD2. The germline gives CDR1 LNHDA, CDR2 SQIVND (reference sequence). The V gene end was trimmed by 3 bases and the J gene end by 2 bases; junction bases not matched to a gene: 8. The CDR3 has 16 residues. CDR3 nucleotides: TGTGCCAGTAGTATGGTGCGGGGGTCTCTCACAGATACGCAGTATTTT. Protein product: CASSMVRGSLTDTQYF.

This chain uses TRBV2 with TRBJ1-2; the D gene is possibly TRBD1 (5 bases). The V and J ends lost 4 bases and 3 bases respectively, with 12 bases between them. The CDR3 covers 14 residues. The germline V gene encodes CDR1 SNHLY and CDR2 FYNNEI. The CDR3 nucleotides are TGTGCCAGCAGTGTGGACACTCGGGACTATGGCTACACCTTC. It translates to CASSVDTRDYGYTF.

The V call is TRBV9, the J call TRBJ2-5; D gene ambiguous. The CDR3 covers 14 residues. From germline, CDR1 is SGDLS and CDR2 YYNGEE. Trimming removed 3 bases from V and 1 base from J, with 10 bases in between. The DNA for the CDR3 is TGTGCCAGCAGCGCCCTACTACGCCAAGAGACCCAGTACTTC. This sequence encodes CASSALLRQETQYF.

V gene TRBV5-1 combines with J gene TRBJ2-3; possible D gene TRBD1, 6 bases. Trimming took off 0 bases at V and 3 bases at J, with 14 bases between the two ends. Germline CDR1 and CDR2: SGHRS and YFSETQ. The CDR3 sequence is 16 residues long. CDR3: CASSLGGNRDTDTQYF. DNA of the CDR3: TGCGCCAGCAGCTTGGGCGGAAACAGGGATACAGATACGCAGTATTTT.

The V gene is TRBV11-2, the J gene TRBJ2-5; TRBD1 matches 8 bases. The trim removed 4 bases at V and 1 base at J, leaving 5 bases unmatched. Looked up from germline, CDR1 is SGHAT and CDR2 is FQNNGV. The CDR3 loop spans 15 amino acids. The CDR3 spells CASSSGQEIQETQYF. The CDR3 DNA reads TGTGCCAGCAGCTCGGGACAGGAGATCCAAGAGACCCAGTACTTC.

The chain joins TRBV2 to TRBJ2-2; 10 bases fit TRBD2. Trimming cost V 6 bases and J 4 bases; bases outside gene matches: 8. The CDR3 totals 16 residues. CDR1 is SNHLY, CDR2 FYNNEI, per germline. CDR3 amino acids: CASSQAGGPGTGELFF. CDR3 in DNA: TGTGCCAGCAGCCAAGCGGGGGGGCCTGGCACCGGGGAGCTGTTTTTT.

The sample holds a few counts of this clone. This sequence joins TRBV30 and TRBJ1-2, with D hard to call. The CDR3 length is 15 residues. Germline CDR1 reads GTSNPN; CDR2 reads SVGIG (reference sequence). Trimming took 2 bases from V and 8 from J, leaving 21 bases between them. The CDR3 region is CAWSQAHVPSRGYTF. The CDR3 DNA reads as TGTGCCTGGAGTCAAGCCCACGTACCGTCTCGAGGCTACACCTTC.

Points on this clone: No conserved phenylalanine or tryptophan is present at the end of the CDR3, so a read error is the likely explanation. No DNA is shown, since the ends of the CDR3 on it are uncertain; the CDR3 is the one TCRdb lists. The J gene is TRBJ1-1, the V gene TRBV3-1 (or the pseudogene TRBV3-2). 9 amino acids form the CDR3, both terminal residues included. Germline V gene data show CDR1 as LGHDT and CDR2 as YNNKEL (reference sequence). This CDR3 reads CASSQDFGV.

This chain connects TRBV5-4 to TRBJ1-5; D gene uncertain. The CDR3 is made up of 13 amino acids. Germline V gene lookup returns CDR1 SGHNT and CDR2 YYREEE (reference sequence). Trimming took off 2 bases at V and 6 bases at J, with 9 bases between the two ends. The CDR3: CASSFGRGQPQHF. CDR3 in DNA: TGTGCCAGCAGCTTCGGCCGGGGTCAGCCCCAGCATTTT.